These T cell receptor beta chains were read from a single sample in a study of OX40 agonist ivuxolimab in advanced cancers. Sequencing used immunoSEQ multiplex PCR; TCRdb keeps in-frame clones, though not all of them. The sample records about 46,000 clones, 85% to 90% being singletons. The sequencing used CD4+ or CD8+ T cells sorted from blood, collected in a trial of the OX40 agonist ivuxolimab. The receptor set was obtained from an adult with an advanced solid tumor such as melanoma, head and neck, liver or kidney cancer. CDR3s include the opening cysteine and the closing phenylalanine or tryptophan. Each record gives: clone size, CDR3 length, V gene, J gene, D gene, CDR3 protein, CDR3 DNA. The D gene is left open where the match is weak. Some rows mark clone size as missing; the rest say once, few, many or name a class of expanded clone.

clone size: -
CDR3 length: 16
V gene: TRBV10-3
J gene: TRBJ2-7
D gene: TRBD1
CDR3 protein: CAISESVDRSSYEQYF
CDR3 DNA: TGTGCCATCAGTGAATCGGTGGACAGGAGCTCCTACGAGCAGTACTTC

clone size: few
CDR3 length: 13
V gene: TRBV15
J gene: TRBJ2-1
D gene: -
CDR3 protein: CATSRDLVNEQFF
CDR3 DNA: TGTGCCACCAGCAGAGATTTAGTCAATGAGCAGTTCTTC

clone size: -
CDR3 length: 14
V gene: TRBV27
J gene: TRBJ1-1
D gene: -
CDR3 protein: CASSPTRWDTEAFF
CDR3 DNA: TGTGCCAGCAGTCCGACCCGGTGGGACACTGAAGCTTTCTTT

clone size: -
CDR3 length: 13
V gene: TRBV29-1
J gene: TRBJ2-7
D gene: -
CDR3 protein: CSVTSTASYEQYF
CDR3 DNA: TGCAGCGTCACCTCGACAGCCTCCTACGAGCAGTACTTC

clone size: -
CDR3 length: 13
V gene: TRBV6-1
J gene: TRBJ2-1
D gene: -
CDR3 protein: CASRYNSYNEQFF
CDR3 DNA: TGTGCCAGCAGGTACAACTCCTACAATGAGCAGTTCTTC

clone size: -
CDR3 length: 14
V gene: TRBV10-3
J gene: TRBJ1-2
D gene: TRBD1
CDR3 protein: CAISDRGPNYGYTF
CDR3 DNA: TGTGCCATCAGTGACAGGGGGCCTAACTATGGCTACACCTTC

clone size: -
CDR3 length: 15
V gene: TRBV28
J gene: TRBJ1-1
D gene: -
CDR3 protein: CASREQGSANTEAFF
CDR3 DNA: TGTGCCAGCAGAGAACAGGGATCGGCGAACACTGAAGCTTTCTTT

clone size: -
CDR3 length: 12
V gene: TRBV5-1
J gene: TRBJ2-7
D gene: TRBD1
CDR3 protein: CASSLTGAEQYF
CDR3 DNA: TGCGCCAGCAGCTTGACAGGGGCCGAGCAGTACTTC

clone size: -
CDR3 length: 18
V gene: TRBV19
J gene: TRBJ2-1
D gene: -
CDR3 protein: CASSIDVIVRPSSHEQFF
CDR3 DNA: TGTGCCAGTAGTATAGATGTTATCGTGAGACCCTCAAGCCATGAGCAGTTCTTC

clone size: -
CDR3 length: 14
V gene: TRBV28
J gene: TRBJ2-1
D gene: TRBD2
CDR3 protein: CASSLVLAGGEQFF
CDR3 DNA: TGTGCCAGCAGTTTGGTCCTAGCGGGAGGTGAGCAGTTCTTC